These T cell receptor beta chains were read from a single sample in a study of T cells in Graves' hyperthyroidism and ophthalmopathy. Each CDR3 protein is one row after TCRdb ran MiXCR on the multiplex PCR reads. The table shows 550,000 to 800,000 distinct CDR3 sequences, with around 15% occurring only once. The sequenced sample was blood. These receptors were taken from a man between 18 and 35 years old with Graves' hyperthyroidism. Each CDR3 is given with its conserved first and last residue. A D gene is named only where the DNA matches it firmly. Clone size is given for some rows only: seen once, a few or many times, or a class if the clone is expanded.

>TRBJ2-1|TRBV9|many|NA
CASSVAGAPYNEQFF
TGTGCCAGCAGCGTAGCGGGGGCGCCGTACAATGAGCAGTTCTTC
>TRBJ2-5|TRBV7-8|many|NA
CASSFVAGRAETQYF
TGTGCCAGCAGCTTCGTCGCGGGCAGGGCGGAGACCCAGTACTTC
>TRBJ1-5|TRBV19|NA|NA
CASPYPWGIGQPQHF
TGTGCCAGTCCCTATCCGTGGGGGATTGGGCAGCCCCAGCATTTT
>TRBJ2-1|TRBV6-2/TRBV6-3|few|TRBD2
CASRFSGRSSYNEQFF
TGTGCCAGCAGGTTTAGCGGGAGGAGCTCCTACAATGAGCAGTTCTTC
>TRBJ1-4|TRBV20-1|few|NA
CSALEPRDGEKLFF
TGCAGTGCCCTAGAGCCCCGAGATGGGGAAAAACTGTTTTTT
>TRBJ2-1|TRBV18|NA|NA
CASSPGTNQDEQFF
TGTGCCAGCTCACCGGGGACAAATCAGGATGAGCAGTTCTTC
>TRBJ2-5|TRBV12-3/TRBV12-4|few|TRBD2
CASSSRREGWETQYF
TGTGCCAGCAGTTCCCGACGGGAGGGCTGGGAGACCCAGTACTTC
>TRBJ2-1|TRBV30|many|TRBD2
CAWTKAGGNEQFF
TGTGCCTGGACCAAGGCGGGAGGTAATGAGCAGTTCTTC
>TRBJ2-1|TRBV27|NA|TRBD2
CASSSKRESSYNEQFF
TGTGCCAGCAGCTCAAAGCGGGAGAGCTCCTACAATGAGCAGTTCTTC
>TRBJ2-1|TRBV24-1|many|NA
CATSLGEDSSYNEQFF
TGTGCCACCAGCTTAGGGGAGGATAGCTCCTACAATGAGCAGTTCTTC
>TRBJ1-1|TRBV12-3/TRBV12-4|many|NA
CASSLAPSLGVGTEAFF
TGTGCCAGCAGTTTAGCGCCCTCTTTGGGCGTCGGCACTGAAGCTTTCTTT
>TRBJ2-7|TRBV5-1|NA|NA
CASSSAHPIYEQYF
TGCGCCAGCAGCTCGGCCCACCCTATCTACGAGCAGTACTTC
>TRBJ1-1|TRBV19|once|NA
CASSSSPWGENTEAFF
TGTGCCAGTAGCAGTAGCCCGTGGGGTGAGAACACTGAAGCTTTCTTT
>TRBJ1-1|TRBV6-5|few|TRBD1
CASSYSGQPNTEAFF
TGTGCCAGCAGTTACTCGGGACAGCCAAACACTGAAGCTTTCTTT
>TRBJ2-5|TRBV2|many|TRBD2
CASRRTSGISQETQYF
TGTGCCAGCAGGAGGACTAGCGGGATTTCCCAAGAGACCCAGTACTTC
>TRBJ2-2|TRBV28|many|TRBD2
CASSPLAGFRTRGNTGELFF
TGTGCCAGCAGTCCTCTAGCGGGATTTCGGACTCGCGGGAACACCGGGGAGCTGTTTTTT
>TRBJ1-5|TRBV27|many|TRBD1
CASSPRTGWIGNQPQHF
TGTGCCAGCAGTCCGCGGACAGGGTGGATCGGCAATCAGCCCCAGCATTTT
>TRBJ2-3|TRBV9|NA|TRBD1
CASSPRADRGLTDTQYF
TGTGCCAGCAGCCCAAGAGCCGACAGGGGACTCACAGATACGCAGTATTTT
>TRBJ2-1|TRBV5-1|NA|TRBD2
CASSGGTSGIKYNEQFF
TGCGCCAGCAGCGGGGGGACTAGCGGGATTAAATACAATGAGCAGTTCTTC
>TRBJ2-7|TRBV3-1|NA|NA
CASSQEWAAGEYGYEQYF
TGTGCCAGCAGCCAAGAATGGGCTGCCGGGGAATATGGCTACGAGCAGTACTTC
>TRBJ2-7|TRBV6-2/TRBV6-3|NA|NA
CASSRGGVAGYEQYF
TGTGCCAGCAGCCGTGGGGGAGTCGCGGGCTACGAGCAGTACTTC
>TRBJ2-1|TRBV11-1|NA|TRBD2
CASSPRLAGPYNEQFF
TGTGCCAGCAGCCCGAGACTAGCGGGCCCCTACAATGAGCAGTTCTTC
>TRBJ1-5|TRBV12-3/TRBV12-4|many|NA
CASSRREAQHF
TGTGCCAGCAGTCGGCGGGAGGCCCAGCATTTT
>TRBJ2-7|TRBV5-5|many|TRBD1
CASSYGQDSYEQYF
TGTGCCAGCAGCTACGGACAGGACTCCTACGAGCAGTACTTC
>TRBJ1-1|TRBV25-1|once|NA
CASSGSTRSNTEAFF
TGTGCCAGCAGTGGATCGACACGGTCGAACACTGAAGCTTTCTTT
>TRBJ1-3|TRBV6-1|NA|NA
CASSARGGSGNTIYF
TGTGCCAGCTCCGCGCGAGGGGGTTCTGGAAACACCATATATTTT
>TRBJ1-2|TRBV20-1|NA|TRBD1
CSAGGRGDGYTF
TGCAGTGCCGGAGGCAGGGGGGATGGCTACACCTTC
>TRBJ1-1|TRBV6-2/TRBV6-3|many|NA
CASSYPTDRVNTEAFF
TGTGCCAGCAGTTACCCAACGGACAGAGTGAACACTGAAGCTTTCTTT
>TRBJ2-7|TRBV7-9|NA|NA
CASSTGTGGPYEQYF
TGTGCCAGCTCAACCGGGACCGGGGGGCCCTACGAGCAGTACTTC
>TRBJ1-2|TRBV11-3|many|TRBD1
CASRAGGTGGGYTF
TGTGCCAGCAGGGCTGGGGGGACAGGGGGCGGCTACACCTTC